This TCR beta chain was sequenced in a study of memory CD4+ T cells and cytomegalovirus serostatus. Study overall: This sample comes from healthy Belgian adults, eight or nine CMV seropositive, some 22 seronegative.

The sort gate was single viable CD3+CD4+CD8-CD45RO+ cells for memory CD4+ T cells. Produced via immunoSEQ multiplex PCR; TCRdb's table is partial and in-frame only. The sample records approximately 53,000 clones, around four fifths being singletons. Germline-derived CDR1 and CDR2 are LNHDA and SQIVND (reference sequence). The CDR3 extends over 20 amino acids. V dropped 6 bases and J dropped 0; count of bases not matched to a gene: 14. The receptor was isolated from an adult in good health and CMV-seronegative. The chain carries TRBV19 and TRBJ2-2; 12 bases match TRBD2. Sequencing was performed on memory CD4+ T cells from blood. In DNA, the CDR3 is TGTGCCAGTAGGGAGGGGGCTATAGGGACTAGCGGGTCGAACACCGGGGAGCTGTTTTTT. This encodes CASREGAIGTSGSNTGELFF.